This TCR beta chain was captured in a study of shared clonotypes between healthy human individuals. Study-wide results and limits: Naive subsets, compared against memory subsets, generally had larger estimated richness values.

The V and J ends lost 5 bases and 3 bases, in that order; junction bases with no gene match: 7. Germline V gives CDR1 MNHNY, CDR2 SVGAGI (reference sequence). The CDR3 length is 15 residues. Concerning this clone: Its antigen is undetermined.

Repertoires were generated with immunoSEQ multiplex PCR, while TCRdb's copy carries only in-frame clones and drops some. The table lists roughly 760,000 clones, over 65% of them singletons. Sequencing was done on a sample of memory CD4+ T cells sorted from blood. The subset here: CD45RA-negative fraction. The rearrangement joins TRBV6-6 to TRBJ1-2; 9 positions match TRBD1. The sequence was obtained from a woman younger than 45 in good health. The CDR3 nucleotides are TGTGCCAGCAGTAAGCGAACAGGGGGCGACTATGGCTACACCTTC. Amino acid sequence: CASSKRTGGDYGYTF.